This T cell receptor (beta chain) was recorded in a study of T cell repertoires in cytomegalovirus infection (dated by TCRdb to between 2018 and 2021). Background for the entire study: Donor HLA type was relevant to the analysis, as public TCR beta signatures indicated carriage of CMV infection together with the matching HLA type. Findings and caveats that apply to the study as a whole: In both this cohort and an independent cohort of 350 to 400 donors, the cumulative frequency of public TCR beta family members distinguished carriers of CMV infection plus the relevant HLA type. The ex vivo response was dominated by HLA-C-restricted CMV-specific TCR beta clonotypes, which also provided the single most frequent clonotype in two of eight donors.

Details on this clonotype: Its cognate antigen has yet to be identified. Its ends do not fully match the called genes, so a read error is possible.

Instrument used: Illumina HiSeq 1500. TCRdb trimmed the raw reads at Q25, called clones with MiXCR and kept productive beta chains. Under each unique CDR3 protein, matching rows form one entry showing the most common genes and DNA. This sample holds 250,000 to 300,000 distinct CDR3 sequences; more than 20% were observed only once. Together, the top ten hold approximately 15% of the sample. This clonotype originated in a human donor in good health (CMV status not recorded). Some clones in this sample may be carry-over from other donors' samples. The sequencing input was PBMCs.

Here the CDR3 is given as CASSPRGLDYDEQFF. The DNA reads as follows: TGTGCCAGCTCACCACGAGGGCTAGACTACGATGAGCAGTTCTTC. In this chain, TRBV18 is recombined with TRBJ2-1; 5 matching bases give a weak D call of TRBD2. The CDR3 has 15 amino acids, counting the end cysteine and phenylalanine. The read is trimmed to its CDR3 DNA, 45 bases read in frame from base 1. The germline V gene yields KGHSH for CDR1 and LQKENI for CDR2.